This is a list of T cell receptor beta chains from one sample in a study of cytomegalovirus exposure and HLA in healthy donors. Repertoires were generated with immunoSEQ multiplex PCR, while TCRdb's copy carries only in-frame clones and drops some. The sample lists roughly 110,000 clones, approximately 74% occurring once. Source material: PBMCs. The receptor set was obtained from a woman aged 35 to 49 in good health and CMV-seropositive. Both conserved end residues are part of each CDR3. A D gene is named only where the DNA matches it firmly. The size entry is marked missing in some rows and otherwise reads once, few, many or a size class.

v_gene	d_gene	abundance	j_gene	CDR3nt	CDR3aa
TRBV28	TRBD1	few	TRBJ2-7	TGTGCCAGCAGTCCTCCCGGGACAGGGGTTTGGGAGCAGTACTTC	CASSPPGTGVWEQYF
TRBV6-4	.	.	TRBJ1-2	TGTGCCAGCAGTCCCCGGACACCTTATGGCTACACCTTC	CASSPRTPYGYTF
TRBV15	TRBD2	few	TRBJ2-3	TGTGCCACCAGCAGAGCATCGGGCGGGGGGGTCCCAGATACGCAGTATTTT	CATSRASGGGVPDTQYF
TRBV7-7	.	.	TRBJ2-7	TGTGCTAGCAGCTTAGCCGCAGGGTACGAGCAGTACTTC	CASSLAAGYEQYF
TRBV2	TRBD1	.	TRBJ1-5	TGTGCCAGCAATTCCGGGACAGAAAATCAGCCCCAGCATTTT	CASNSGTENQPQHF
TRBV30	.	few	TRBJ2-2	TGTGCCTGGAGTGTATCCCTACTAGCCGGGGAGCTGTTTTTT	CAWSVSLLAGELFF
TRBV21-1	.	.	TRBJ2-7	TGTGCCAGCAGCAAAAGAGGCCCCTACGAGCAGTACTTC	CASSKRGPYEQYF
TRBV19	TRBD2	.	TRBJ2-3	TGTGCCAGTAGTATAGGTCGACTAGCGGGACCCGCAGATACGCAGTATTTT	CASSIGRLAGPADTQYF
TRBV7-9	.	.	TRBJ2-3	TGTGCCAGCAGCTTAGCGGGGGGGGCGGATACGCAGTATTTT	CASSLAGGADTQYF
TRBV6-6	.	.	TRBJ2-3	TGTGCCAGCAGTTACTCGAAGATGGGCCCAGATACGCAGTATTTT	CASSYSKMGPDTQYF
TRBV6-1	TRBD1	.	TRBJ1-1	TGTGCCCTCCAACAGGGGGTTGTAACTGAAGCTTTCTTT	CALQQGVVTEAFF
TRBV5-1	.	.	TRBJ2-7	TGCGCCAGCAGCTTGGAAGGACAGACTTTCTACGAGCAGTACTTC	CASSLEGQTFYEQYF
TRBV5-1	TRBD2	.	TRBJ2-1	TGCGCCAGCAGCCCTGGACTAGCGGGAGGAGGGAATGAGCAGTTCTTC	CASSPGLAGGGNEQFF
TRBV5-1	.	.	TRBJ2-6	TGCGCCAGCAGCTTGGGGGGGGACCCTGGGGCCAACGTCCTGACTTTC	CASSLGGDPGANVLTF
TRBV5-1	TRBD2	.	TRBJ2-5	TGCGCCAGCAGCTTGGAAAAAATAGCGGGAGGACTAGGAGAGACCCAGTACTTC	CASSLEKIAGGLGETQYF
TRBV10-3	.	.	TRBJ1-2	TGTGCCACGACCGGGACACCAACTTCCTATGGCTACACCTTC	CATTGTPTSYGYTF
TRBV27	TRBD2	once	TRBJ2-7	TGTGCCAGCACCCTCCGGGGAGGGGCGCTAGGCGAGCAGTACTTC	CASTLRGGALGEQYF
TRBV5-4	.	.	TRBJ2-2	TGTGCCAGCAGCCGGACTGCGAACACCGGGGAGCTGTTTTTT	CASSRTANTGELFF
TRBV5-6	.	.	TRBJ2-7	TGTGCCAGCAGCCATAGGGGCGAGCAGTACTTC	CASSHRGEQYF
TRBV5-5	TRBD1	.	TRBJ2-5	TGTGCCAGCAGCTCCTACAGGGGTAAAGGGGAGACCCAGTACTTC	CASSSYRGKGETQYF
TRBV5-4	TRBD1	once	TRBJ1-3	TGTGCCAGCAGCACATCCGGGGGCAGGGGGCCTGGAAACACCATATATTTT	CASSTSGGRGPGNTIYF
TRBV7-9	.	few	TRBJ1-2	TGTGCCAGCAGCTTAGCTACAGAAGGCTACACCTTC	CASSLATEGYTF
TRBV2	.	few	TRBJ1-5	TGTGCCAGCAAGGTCGGGGGCCACCGGGGGGGTCAGCCCCAGCATTTT	CASKVGGHRGGQPQHF
TRBV7-2	TRBD2	.	TRBJ2-1	TGTGCCAGCAGCTTAGATGGCGGGGGGCGTAATGAGCAGTTCTTC	CASSLDGGGRNEQFF
TRBV18	.	once	TRBJ1-4	TGTGCCAGCTCGGGAGGACCGAATGAAAAACTGTTTTTT	CASSGGPNEKLFF
TRBV6-5	.	.	TRBJ1-6	TGTGCCAGCAGTTACTCGATCAGGGTTGATAATTCACCCCTCCACTTT	CASSYSIRVDNSPLHF
TRBV9	.	.	TRBJ1-2	TGTGCCAGCAGCGTAGAGTCGCAGGGCGGCTACACCTTC	CASSVESQGGYTF
TRBV5-1	TRBD1	.	TRBJ1-6	TGCGCCAGCAGCTCAACGGCACAGGGGTCAGACTATAATTCACCCCTCCACTTT	CASSSTAQGSDYNSPLHF
TRBV5-5	.	.	TRBJ2-7	TGTGCCAGCAGCTTGGAAGGACAGAGAAACTACGAGCAGTACTTC	CASSLEGQRNYEQYF
TRBV4-1	TRBD2	.	TRBJ2-1	TGCGCCAGCAGCCCCAGACTAGCGGGCATAACGAGCTCCTACAATGAGCAGTTCTTC	CASSPRLAGITSSYNEQFF
TRBV11-3	.	few	TRBJ2-7	TGTGCCAGCAGCCCCGGTGTAGCGCTCTCCTACGAGCAGTACTTC	CASSPGVALSYEQYF
TRBV14	.	.	TRBJ1-6	TGTGCCAGCAGCCAAGGGGCTTCCTATAATTCACCCCTCCACTTT	CASSQGASYNSPLHF
TRBV14	.	.	TRBJ2-1	TGTGCCAGCAGCCTCGGGACAGATGGACTAGCTGCCTCCTACAATGAGCAGTTCTTC	CASSLGTDGLAASYNEQFF
TRBV4-3	.	.	TRBJ2-7	TGCGCCAGCAGCCAAGTGGCGGGGCAGACCTACGAGCAGTACTTC	CASSQVAGQTYEQYF
TRBV7-2	.	.	TRBJ1-3	TGTGCCAGCAGCTTAGGGAGGGGTGGGAGCTCTGGAAACACCATATATTTT	CASSLGRGGSSGNTIYF
TRBV5-1	.	once	TRBJ2-2	TGCGCCAGCTCTCTGGGGACTAACACCGGGGAGCTGTTTTTT	CASSLGTNTGELFF
TRBV14	.	.	TRBJ2-1	TGTGCCAGCAGCCAAATGCTGAGTTACAATGAGCAGTTCTTC	CASSQMLSYNEQFF
TRBV19	.	few	TRBJ1-1	TGTGCCAGTAGTATAGGGGCGAACACTGAAGCTTTCTTT	CASSIGANTEAFF
TRBV7-3	.	.	TRBJ1-1	TGTGCCAGCAGCTTAAGGGGAGGGACGAACACTGAAGCTTTCTTT	CASSLRGGTNTEAFF
TRBV27	.	once	TRBJ1-5	TGTGCCAGCAGTTTCAGGGGTAGAGGCAATCAGCCCCAGCATTTT	CASSFRGRGNQPQHF
TRBV7-8	TRBD2	few	TRBJ2-7	TGTGCCAGCAGCTTAGAATCTAGCGGGAACTCCTACGAGCAGTACTTC	CASSLESSGNSYEQYF
TRBV5-4	TRBD2	.	TRBJ2-3	TGTGCCAGCAGCTTTCCGGGCGGGAGTGAGACAGATACGCAGTATTTT	CASSFPGGSETDTQYF
TRBV27	TRBD1	once	TRBJ1-5	TGTGCCAGCAGTACGTGGACAGGGGGCAGCGGTCAGCCCCAGCATTTT	CASSTWTGGSGQPQHF
TRBV11-3	.	.	TRBJ2-7	TGTGCCAGCAGCTTAAGTGACGGGTCCTACGAGCAGTACTTC	CASSLSDGSYEQYF
TRBV4-1	.	.	TRBJ1-4	TGCGCCAGCAGCCAAGATGGCGGATATGAAAAACTGTTTTTT	CASSQDGGYEKLFF